A single sample is the source of the 5 T cell receptor beta chains below, sequenced in a study of somatic mutations in cytotoxic T cells in rheumatoid arthritis. Using immunoSEQ multiplex PCR, the repertoire was profiled, and TCRdb retains in-frame clones only, with some absent. The sample gives approximately 17,000 clones, about four fifths of which show up once; about a sixth is in the top ten. Source material: CD8+ T cells sorted from blood. The receptors were gathered from an adult with rheumatoid arthritis.

This clone was counted once. The germline gene is not matched at one end of the junction; a read error may be the cause. Other nucleotide sequences from this sample produce the same CDR3. V is TRBV7-9 and J is TRBJ1-6; D is possibly TRBD1 (6 bases). The CDR3 contains 15 residues. Germline V gene sequence: CDR1 SEHNR, CDR2 FQNEAQ (reference sequence). The CDR3 spells CASSLEAGANSPLHF. The CDR3 DNA is TGTGCTAGCAGCTTAGAGGCAGGGGCCAATTCACCCCTCCACTTT.

The rearrangement links TRBV19 to TRBJ2-1; 11 nucleotides line up with TRBD2. Germline CDR1 LNHDA, CDR2 SQIVND (reference sequence). The CDR3 consists of 13 residues. J was trimmed by 7 bases and V by 6 bases; bases with no gene match: 2. The CDR3 loop reads CASRGLAVNEQFF. CDR3 bases: TGTGCCAGTAGGGGACTAGCGGTTAATGAGCAGTTCTTC.

This clone was recorded once. The gene calls are TRBV13 and TRBJ1-1; D is unclear. Germline assignment: CDR1 PRHDT and CDR2 FYEKMQ (reference sequence). The CDR3 extends over 13 amino acids. V was clipped by 0 bases and J by 1 base, with 3 bases between them. The CDR3 DNA reads as TGTGCCAGCAGCTTAGGACAGAACACTGAAGCTTTCTTT. The encoded protein is CASSLGQNTEAFF.

The rearrangement links TRBV2 to TRBJ2-3, with 9 bases lining up with TRBD2. Germline CDR1 and CDR2: SNHLY and FYNNEI. The CDR3 covers 15 residues. Trimming removed 6 bases from V and 0 bases from J; junction bases left unmatched: 4. The CDR3 DNA is TGTGCCAGCAGCCCAGGACTAGCGAGCACAGATACGCAGTATTTT. This encodes CASSPGLASTDTQYF.

The chain carries TRBV29-1 and TRBJ1-1, with TRBD1 matching over 7 bases. The trim removed 4 bases at V and 6 bases at J, leaving 5 bases unmatched. The CDR3 has 12 amino acids. The germline CDR1 and CDR2 sequences are SQVTM and ANQGSEA. CDR3 amino acids: CSVAGTESEAFF. The CDR3 bases are TGCAGCGTTGCAGGGACAGAGTCTGAAGCTTTCTTT. The full variable domain, in which reference TRBV29-1 and TRBJ1-1 provide the parts outside the CDR3, is SAVISQKPSRDICQRGTSLTIQCQVDSQVTMMFWYRQQPGQSLTLIATANQGSEATYESGFVIDKFPISRPNLTFSTLTVSNMSPEDSSIYLCSVAGTESEAFFGQGTRLTVV.